The 20 T cell receptor beta chains below were found in one sample sequenced in a study of tumor-infiltrating lymphocytes in oesophageal squamous cell carcinoma. MiXCR was run by TCRdb on the PCR reads, yielding one entry per CDR3 protein. Of about 18,000 distinct CDR3 sequences listed, 42% are singletons. Input material: normal esophageal tissue next to the tumor. These TCRs come from a female donor with esophageal squamous cell carcinoma.

The rearrangement joins TRBV5-4 to TRBJ1-2; a possible D gene is TRBD1 (5 bases). Trimming stripped 5 bases from V and 2 bases from J, with 13 bases between. Germline V CDR1 and CDR2: SGHNT, YYREEE (reference sequence). The CDR3 is made up of 14 amino acids. As DNA, the CDR3 is TGTGCCAGCAGGGTTGGTCAGGGAAACTATGGCTACACCTTC. Its protein product is CASRVGQGNYGYTF.

The table lists this clonotype with many counts. The rearrangement links TRBV5-5 to TRBJ1-1; no clear D gene. This CDR3 is built from 15 residues. Trimming took 0 bases from V and 3 from J, leaving 12 bases between them. Germline V gene lookup returns CDR1 SGHKS and CDR2 YYEKEE (reference sequence). CDR3 in amino acids: CASSLVAEVDTEAFF. The CDR3, as DNA: TGTGCCAGCAGCTTGGTCGCGGAAGTAGACACTGAAGCTTTCTTT.

This clonotype was picked up many times. The chain employs TRBV2 and TRBJ1-2; tentative D call: TRBD1 (5 bases). The V gene's germline CDR1 is SNHLY and CDR2 FYNNEI. CDR3 length: 13 amino acids. V was shortened by 6 bases and J by 3 bases, with 11 bases between the two germline ends. CDR3 in amino acids: CASRGTPYYGYTF. The CDR3 nucleotides read TGTGCCAGCAGGGGGACCCCCTACTATGGCTACACCTTC.

The chain employs TRBV4-1 and TRBJ2-7; 9 nucleotides agree with TRBD2. CDR3 size: 14 residues. J lost 2 bases, V lost 4 bases, and 3 bases had no gene match. The germline V gene has CDR1 MGHRA and CDR2 YSYEKL. CDR3 nucleotide sequence: TGCGCCAGCAGCCTGACTAGCGGACCCTACGAGCAGTACTTC. Protein product: CASSLTSGPYEQYF.

This clonotype appeared many times. V usage is TRBV6-1 and J usage is TRBJ1-5; D unclear. The CDR3 runs to 13 residues. The V and J ends lost 6 bases and 4 bases respectively, with 10 bases between them. Germline loops: CDR1 MNHNS, CDR2 SASEGT. CDR3 in DNA: TGTGCCAGCAGGATGGACGGAAATCAGCCCCAGCATTTT. Protein product: CASRMDGNQPQHF.

This clonotype appeared a single time. The chain couples TRBV6-6 to TRBJ2-1, with 7 bases lining up with TRBD1. The CDR3 is 14 residues long. Per germline, CDR1 MNHNY and CDR2 SVGAGI (reference sequence). V shed 10 bases, J shed 10 bases, and the junction held 16 bases outside the gene matches. The DNA of the CDR3 is TGTGCCACCAGGTTCGGACAGGAAGCCTACGAGCAGTTCTTC. Protein: CATRFGQEAYEQFF.

The rearrangement links TRBV23-1 to TRBJ2-2; D is uncertain. TRBV23-1 falls under the ORF class, with uncertain function. The CDR3 loop spans 14 amino acids. The V and J ends lost 4 bases and 1 base respectively, with 7 bases between them. The CDR3 DNA reads as TGCGCCAGCAGTCTGCGGCAGAACACCGGGGAGCTGTTTTTT. As protein: CASSLRQNTGELFF.

The chain recombines TRBV7-2 with TRBJ1-6, with D perhaps TRBD1 (6 bases). The CDR3 has 13 amino acids. V was pared by 6 bases and J by 9 bases, with 12 bases between. Germline CDR1 and CDR2: SGHTA and FQGNSA. CDR3 residues: CASSPGARSPLHF. The CDR3 region has the DNA TGTGCCAGCAGTCCAGGGGCACGTTCACCCCTCCACTTT. Full variable domain (rest looked up from reference TRBV7-2 and TRBJ1-6): GAGVSQSPSNKVTEKGKDVELRCDPISGHTALYWYRQSLGQGLEFLIYFQGNSAPDKSGLPSDRFSAERTGGSVSTLTIQRTQQEDSAVYLCASSPGARSPLHFGNGTRLTVT.

There are many counts of this clonotype. The chain combines TRBV12-3 or TRBV12-4 with TRBJ1-1; D is unresolved. The germline V and J ends were trimmed by 2 bases and 1 base, with 8 bases remaining between them. The CDR3 totals 14 residues. CDR3 sequence: CASSLFTANTEAFF. CDR3 in DNA: TGTGCCAGCAGTTTATTTACGGCGAACACTGAAGCTTTCTTT.

The gene calls are TRBV6-6 and TRBJ2-4, with 14 bases lining up with TRBD2. CDR1 MNHNY and CDR2 SVGAGI come from the germline V gene (reference sequence). The CDR3 runs 17 residues. V lost 5 bases and J lost 2; bases outside the gene matches: 5. The CDR3 sequence is CASSLRTSGRTKNIQYF. The DNA for the CDR3 is TGTGCCAGCAGTCTTCGGACTAGCGGGAGGACCAAAAACATTCAGTACTTC.

The rearrangement uses TRBV7-2 and TRBJ2-6; the D is unclear. This CDR3 spans 15 amino acids. CDR1 SGHTA and CDR2 FQGNSA come from the germline V gene. The V end lost 3 bases, the J end lost 0 bases, and 6 bases lay between the germline ends. For the CDR3, the DNA is TGTGCCAGCAGCTTTTTTCTCTCTGGGGCCAACGTCCTGACTTTC. Translating gives CASSFFLSGANVLTF.

CDR3 DNA sequence: TGTGCCAGCACCAACGACAGGTCCTACAATGAGCAGTTCTTC. It encodes CASTNDRSYNEQFF. The V call is TRBV11-2, the J call TRBJ2-1, with D possibly matching TRBD1 (6 bases). V gave up 7 bases and J gave up 1 base, with 11 bases separating them. CDR3 length: 14 amino acids. CDR1 is SGHAT and CDR2 is FQNNGV in the germline V gene.

This clonotype was recorded many times. CDR3 in amino acids: CATIGTIHLSAFF. As DNA, the CDR3 is TGTGCCACCATCGGGACTATCCATTTGTCAGCTTTCTTT. V is TRBV24-1 and J is TRBJ1-1, with D perhaps TRBD1 (5 bases). CDR3 size: 13 residues. Per germline, CDR1 KGHDR and CDR2 SFDVKD. V was cut by 8 bases and J by 10 bases, with 19 bases left in between.

This clonotype was detected only a few times. DNA of the CDR3: TGTGCCAGCAGTCATTCCTCAGGGCGACTTGTTCGTCGTGAGTATTTT. It encodes CASSHSSGRLVRREYF. The V call is TRBV7-6, the J call TRBJ2-3, with D possibly TRBD1 on 5 matching bases. Trimming cost V 6 bases and J 13 bases, with 29 bases left between them. Germline CDR1 SGHVS, CDR2 FNYEAQ. The CDR3 length is 16 residues.

About this clonotype: An end of the junction differs from the germline gene, which may be a read error. V and J are TRBV28 and TRBJ1-2; TRBD1 matches 7 bases. Germline CDR1 MDHEN, CDR2 SYDVKM. CDR3 length: 13 amino acids. CDR3 in amino acids: CASSPSSPGTAAF. DNA for the CDR3: TGTGCCAGCAGCCCATCAAGCCCCGGGACAGCGGCCTTC.

This chain links TRBV28 with TRBJ2-6; no clear D. This CDR3 has 15 residues. Germline values: CDR1 MDHEN, CDR2 SYDVKM. Trimming removed 4 bases at V and 2 bases at J, with 9 bases between. CDR3 amino acids: CASSSTKPGANVLTF. The CDR3, as DNA: TGTGCCAGCAGTTCAACAAAGCCTGGGGCCAACGTCCTGACTTTC.

This clonotype was seen a handful of times. The chain links TRBV4-1 to TRBJ2-7; tentative D call: TRBD1 (5 bases). This CDR3 comprises 16 residues. Trimming removed 1 base from V and 4 bases from J, with 17 bases in between. Germline assignment: CDR1 MGHRA and CDR2 YSYEKL. The CDR3 DNA sequence: TGCGCCAGCAGCCAAGGACCTAGGGGCAGCAGGTACGAGCAGTACTTC. This gives the protein CASSQGPRGSRYEQYF.

This clonotype was counted between two and nine times. Because the CDR3 is missing its conserved closing phenylalanine or tryptophan, this is likely a read error. The limits of the CDR3 on the DNA are not certain, so only TCRdb's listed CDR3 is given. The rearrangement uses TRBV5-1 and TRBJ2-7. The CDR3 is 17 residues long, counting both termini. The germline gives CDR1 SGHRS, CDR2 YFSETQ. The CDR3 region is CASSLSGLENYGYTFGS.

This clonotype has ten or more counts. The chain links TRBV11-2 to TRBJ2-7; 7 nucleotides line up with TRBD1. After removal of 1 base from V and 4 bases from J, the junction contained 7 bases not matched to a gene. This CDR3 contains 15 residues. Germline CDR1 SGHAT, CDR2 FQNNGV. CDR3 sequence reads: CASSLVGTVQYEQYF. The DNA of the CDR3 is TGTGCCAGCAGCTTAGTCGGGACAGTCCAATACGAGCAGTACTTC.

This chain connects TRBV24-1 to TRBJ2-5; 14 bases agree with TRBD2. The CDR3 spans 15 residues. Per germline, CDR1 KGHDR and CDR2 SFDVKD. V was pared by 4 bases and J by 4 bases, with 1 base of the junction left unmatched. CDR3: CATSEGLAGGETQYF. Written as DNA, the CDR3 is TGTGCCACCAGTGAAGGACTAGCGGGGGGAGAGACCCAGTACTTC.